The 5 T cell receptor beta chains presented below share a single source sample, sequenced in a study of cytomegalovirus exposure and HLA in healthy donors. Use of 60 Vbeta and 13 Jbeta primers characterized the PCR. Produced via immunoSEQ multiplex PCR; TCRdb's table is partial and in-frame only. The sample holds roughly 100,000 clones, 70% to 80% seen once. Sequencing was performed on PBMCs. The source of these receptors is a female donor in good health and CMV-seropositive.

The chain joins TRBV11-2 to TRBJ1-2; perhaps TRBD1 as D (6 bases). CDR1 and CDR2 from the germline V gene are SGHAT and FQNNGV. The CDR3 is 16 amino acids. V shed 4 bases and J shed 0 bases, with 15 bases lying between them. The CDR3 protein is CASSSARDTTNYGYTF. The DNA of the CDR3 is TGTGCCAGCAGCTCCGCTAGGGACACCACTAACTATGGCTACACCTTC.

This clone was detected a few times. This chain joins TRBV5-4 and TRBJ1-1; the match to TRBD1 covers 7 bases. The length of the CDR3 is 13 residues. Germline V gives CDR1 SGHNT, CDR2 YYREEE (reference sequence). Trimming at V came to 4 bases and at J to 4 bases, leaving 4 bases not matched to a gene. The CDR3 DNA is TGTGCCAGCAGCCGACCAGGGGGCACTGAAGCTTTCTTT. Encoded protein: CASSRPGGTEAFF.

This clone occurred once. This chain connects TRBV30 to TRBJ1-3; D is uncertain. In germline, CDR1 is GTSNPN, CDR2 SVGIG (reference sequence). The CDR3 has 14 residues. V lost 0 bases and J 1 base, leaving 7 bases between the germline ends. CDR3 DNA sequence: TGTGCCTGGAGTGTAGGAGTATCTGGAAACACCATATATTTT. Amino acid sequence: CAWSVGVSGNTIYF.

In its sample, this clone was seen once. J is TRBJ1-2 and V is TRBV19; possible D gene TRBD1, 6 bases. Germline CDR1 LNHDA, CDR2 SQIVND (reference sequence). The CDR3 extends over 14 amino acids. V was clipped by 5 bases and J by 2 bases, with 12 bases between them. The CDR3 loop reads CASSFRQENYGYTF. The CDR3 DNA follows: TGTGCCAGTAGTTTCCGACAGGAGAACTATGGCTACACCTTC.

The chain couples TRBV29-1 to TRBJ2-3; 9 bases map to TRBD1. CDR1 is SQVTM, CDR2 ANQGSEA, per germline. The junction had 13 bases not matched to a gene; V was cut back by 6 bases and J by 3 bases. There are 16 residues in the CDR3. The CDR3 is CSVATTGTGKTDTQYF. The CDR3 region has the DNA TGCAGCGTCGCAACGACCGGGACAGGGAAGACAGATACGCAGTATTTT.